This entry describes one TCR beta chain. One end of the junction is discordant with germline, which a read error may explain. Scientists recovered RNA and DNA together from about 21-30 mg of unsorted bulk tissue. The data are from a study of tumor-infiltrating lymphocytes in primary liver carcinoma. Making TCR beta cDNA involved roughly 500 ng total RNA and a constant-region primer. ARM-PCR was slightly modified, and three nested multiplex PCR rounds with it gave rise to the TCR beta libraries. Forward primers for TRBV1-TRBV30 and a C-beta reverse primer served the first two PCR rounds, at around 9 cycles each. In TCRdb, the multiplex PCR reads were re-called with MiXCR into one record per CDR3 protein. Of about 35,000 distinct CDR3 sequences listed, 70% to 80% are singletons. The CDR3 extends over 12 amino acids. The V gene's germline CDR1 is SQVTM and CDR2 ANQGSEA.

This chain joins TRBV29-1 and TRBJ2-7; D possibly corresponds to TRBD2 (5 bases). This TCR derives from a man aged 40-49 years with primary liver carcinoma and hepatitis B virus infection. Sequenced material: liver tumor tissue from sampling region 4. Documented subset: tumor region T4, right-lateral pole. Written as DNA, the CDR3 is TGCAGCGTTGGTGCCGGCCGGGGAGAGCAATACTTC. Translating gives CSVGAGRGEQYF.